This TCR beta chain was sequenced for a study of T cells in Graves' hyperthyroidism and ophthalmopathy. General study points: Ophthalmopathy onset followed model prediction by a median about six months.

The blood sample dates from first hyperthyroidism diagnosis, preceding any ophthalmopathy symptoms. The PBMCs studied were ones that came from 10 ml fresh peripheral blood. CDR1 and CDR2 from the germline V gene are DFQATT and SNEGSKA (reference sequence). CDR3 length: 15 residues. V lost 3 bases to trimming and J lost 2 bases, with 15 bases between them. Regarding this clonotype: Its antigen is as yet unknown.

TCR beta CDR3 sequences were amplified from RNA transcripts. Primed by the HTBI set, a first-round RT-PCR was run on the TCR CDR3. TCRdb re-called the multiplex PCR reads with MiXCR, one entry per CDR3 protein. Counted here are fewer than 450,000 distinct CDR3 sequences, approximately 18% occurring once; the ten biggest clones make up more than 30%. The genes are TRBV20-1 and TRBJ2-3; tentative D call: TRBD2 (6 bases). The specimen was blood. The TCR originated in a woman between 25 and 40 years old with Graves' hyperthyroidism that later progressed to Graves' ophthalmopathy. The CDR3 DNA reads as TGCAGTGCTAGTGTTAGCGGACCCTTCACAGATACGCAGTATTTT. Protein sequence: CSASVSGPFTDTQYF.